Below are 21 T cell receptor beta chains sequenced from a single sample in a study of regulatory T cells in long-lasting Graves disease. As to time point: persistent/refractory GD, antithyroid drugs over 5 years with positive TRAb. Preparation of the TCR library used RNA extracted from PBMCs. Through Arm-PCR of CDR3 regions and iRepertoire HTBI primers, TCR beta libraries were built. One entry per CDR3 protein, called by TCRdb with MiXCR from the multiplex PCR reads. The profile shows 400,000 to 500,000 distinct CDR3 sequences, 20% to 25% of them singletons. The source material was peripheral blood mononuclear cells (PBMCs), sampled when the disease was refractory, from a patient treated with antithyroid drugs. The receptor set was obtained from a female donor with Graves disease.

V gene TRBV20-1 combines with J gene TRBJ2-3; perhaps D is TRBD1 or TRBD2 (7 bases each). The V and J ends lost 6 bases and 2 bases respectively, with 21 bases between them. CDR3 length: 16 residues. Germline loops: CDR1 DFQATT, CDR2 SNEGSKA (reference sequence). In nucleotides, the CDR3 is TGCAGTGCCCTGGGGGGGGCAGGGGGATTCACAGATACGCAGTATTTT. It codes for CSALGGAGGFTDTQYF.

This clonotype was observed many times. The chain couples TRBV7-2 to TRBJ1-4; 7 bases agree with TRBD1. The V gene end was trimmed by 5 bases and the J gene end by 11 bases; junction bases not matched to a gene: 11. This CDR3 is 14 amino acids long. Germline V lookup: CDR1 SGHTA, CDR2 FQGNSA. As DNA, the CDR3 is TGTGCCAGCAGCGGGATGACAGGGTGGTCTAAACTGTTTTTT. It yields the protein CASSGMTGWSKLFF.

The V and J genes are TRBV10-3 and TRBJ1-5, with D perhaps TRBD1 (5 bases). V shed 0 bases and J shed 5 bases, with 14 bases lying between them. CDR3 size: 16 residues. Germline lookup yields CDR1 ENHRY and CDR2 SYGVKD. The CDR3 coding sequence is TGTGCCATCAGTGAGTCGTGGCAGGGAAGGGATCAGCCCCAGCATTTT. It specifies CAISESWQGRDQPQHF.

This clonotype was recorded at least ten times. CDR3: CASSPRGTAHYEQYF. The CDR3 nucleotides are TGTGCCAGCTCCCCCCGGGGGACGGCTCACTACGAGCAGTACTTC. The chain combines TRBV28 with TRBJ2-7; TRBD2 is a possible D gene (6 bases). The CDR3 covers 15 residues. Germline assignment: CDR1 MDHEN and CDR2 SYDVKM. The V end lost 8 bases, the J end lost 3 bases, and 20 bases lay between the germline ends.

This clonotype came up a few times. Given the absence of the conserved phenylalanine or tryptophan at the CDR3 end, a read error is likely. J is TRBJ2-5 and V is TRBV19, with TRBD1 as a possible D gene (6 bases). This CDR3 spans 13 amino acids. V shed 3 bases and J shed 4 bases, with 9 bases lying between them. CDR1 is LNHDA and CDR2 is SQIVND in the germline V gene (reference sequence). The CDR3, as DNA: TGTGCCAGTAGTATGATAGGGGGAGAGACCCAGTACCTC. Translating gives CASSMIGGETQYL.

The chain employs TRBV6-9 and TRBJ2-7, with 7 positions matching TRBD1. The CDR3 has 17 residues. J lost 0 bases, V lost 3 bases, and 11 bases had no gene match. Germline values: CDR1 MNHGY, CDR2 SVAAGI. CDR3 sequence (DNA): TGTGCCAGCAGTTACTCCCGGACAGGTCCTAGCTCCTACGAGCAGTACTTC. It specifies CASSYSRTGPSSYEQYF.

This clonotype was counted between two and nine times. This chain joins TRBV19 and TRBJ1-1; no clear D gene. The germline gives CDR1 LNHDA, CDR2 SQIVND (reference sequence). The CDR3 extends over 14 amino acids. The germline V and J ends were trimmed by 10 bases and 3 bases, with 18 bases remaining between them. The CDR3 spells CATKTLPEDTEAFF. CDR3 in DNA: TGTGCCACCAAGACACTTCCTGAGGACACTGAAGCTTTCTTT.

This clonotype has at least ten counts. The chain combines TRBV20-1 with TRBJ2-4; 8 nucleotides agree with TRBD2. This CDR3 is built from 17 residues. The germline gives CDR1 DFQATT, CDR2 SNEGSKA (reference sequence). Trimming cost V 0 bases and J 9 bases; bases outside gene matches: 16. The CDR3 sequence: CSARDLVQREWTPIQYF. As DNA, the CDR3 is TGCAGTGCTAGAGATTTGGTTCAGCGGGAGTGGACCCCCATTCAGTACTTC.

This clonotype has more than one count but fewer than ten. V usage is TRBV7-9 and J usage is TRBJ2-3; possible D gene TRBD2, 5 bases. Per the germline V gene, CDR1 is SEHNR and CDR2 is FQNEAQ (reference sequence). The germline V and J ends were trimmed by 5 bases and 1 base, with 13 bases remaining between them. The CDR3 loop spans 15 amino acids. The CDR3, as DNA: TGTGCCAGCAGCGGGAGCAGTTGGGGCACAGATACGCAGTATTTT. Its translation is CASSGSSWGTDTQYF.

This clonotype was recorded at least ten times. The V gene is TRBV20-1, the J gene TRBJ1-1; D gene uncertain. V was trimmed by 7 bases and J by 2 bases, leaving 17 bases between them. The CDR3 is 14 amino acids. CDR1 is DFQATT, CDR2 SNEGSKA, per germline (reference sequence). CDR3 amino acids: CSGRLEVLNTEAFF. CDR3 in DNA: TGCAGTGGGAGACTAGAGGTGCTCAACACTGAAGCTTTCTTT.

This clonotype was counted many times. The V call is TRBV30, the J call TRBJ1-2; D is undetermined. The CDR3 totals 11 residues. The germline V and J ends were trimmed by 5 bases and 1 base, with 5 bases remaining between them. Germline values: CDR1 GTSNPN, CDR2 SVGIG (reference sequence). The CDR3, as DNA: TGTGCCTGGGACGGTAACTATGGCTACACCTTC. This codes for CAWDGNYGYTF. Full variable domain (outside the CDR3, taken from reference TRBV30 and TRBJ1-2): SQTIHQWPATLVQPVGSPLSLECTVEGTSNPNLYWYRQAAGRGLQLLFYSVGIGQISSEVPQNLSASRPQDRQFILSSKKLLLSDSGFYLCAWDGNYGYTFGSGTRLTVV.

This clonotype was picked up many times. The chain combines TRBV28 with TRBJ1-2; possible D gene TRBD1, 5 bases. Germline CDR1 is MDHEN and CDR2 is SYDVKM. This CDR3 has 13 amino acids. Trimming removed 6 bases from V and 3 bases from J, with 11 bases in between. The CDR3 spells CASRPGPDYGYTF. The CDR3 DNA sequence: TGTGCCAGCAGACCGGGACCGGACTATGGCTACACCTTC.

This chain joins TRBV7-2 and TRBJ1-1; 11 bases line up with TRBD1. V lost 5 bases and J lost 5; bases outside the gene matches: 10. Germline CDR1 and CDR2: SGHTA and FQGNSA. CDR3 length equals 16 residues. This CDR3 reads CASSPRTGGDGTEAFF. CDR3 in DNA: TGTGCCAGCAGCCCCCGGACAGGGGGCGATGGTACTGAAGCTTTCTTT. The entire variable domain, with the rest obtained from reference TRBV7-2 and TRBJ1-1, is as follows: GAGVSQSPSNKVTEKGKDVELRCDPISGHTALYWYRQSLGQGLEFLIYFQGNSAPDKSGLPSDRFSAERTGGSVSTLTIQRTQQEDSAVYLCASSPRTGGDGTEAFFGQGTRLTVV.

This clonotype was observed a few times. The genes are TRBV20-1 and TRBJ2-7; possibly TRBD1 or TRBD2 for D (5 bases each). Germline CDR1 DFQATT, CDR2 SNEGSKA (reference sequence). The V end lost 4 bases, the J end lost 2 bases, and 9 bases lay between the germline ends. This CDR3 contains 12 residues. In DNA, the CDR3 is TGCAGTGCTACTAGGGACCCCTACGAGCAGTACTTC. Translated, it gives CSATRDPYEQYF.

The rearrangement uses TRBV27 and TRBJ2-7, with a possible D match to TRBD1 (6 bases). The CDR3 has 13 residues. Germline V lookup: CDR1 MNHEY, CDR2 SMNVEV (reference sequence). Deletions cut 4 bases from V and 2 bases from J, with 9 bases between. The DNA for the CDR3 is TGTGCCAGCAGTTGGGCAGGGGCCTACGAGCAGTACTTC. Translating gives CASSWAGAYEQYF.

V and J are TRBV11-2 and TRBJ2-3; no firm D call. This CDR3 is 13 amino acids long. The V gene lost 4 bases and the J gene lost 2 bases, with 7 bases spanning the gap. Germline values: CDR1 SGHAT, CDR2 FQNNGV. CDR3: CASSSDLTDTQYF. DNA of the CDR3: TGTGCCAGCAGCTCAGATCTCACAGATACGCAGTATTTT.

The chain joins TRBV3-1 to TRBJ2-5; 7 bases agree with TRBD1. The CDR3 is 17 residues long. Trimming cost V 0 bases and J 2 bases; bases outside gene matches: 9. Germline V gene data show CDR1 as LGHDT and CDR2 as YNNKEL (reference sequence). This chain's CDR3 is CASSQDSGTASQETQYF. CDR3 nucleotide sequence: TGTGCCAGCAGCCAAGACTCCGGGACAGCCAGTCAAGAGACCCAGTACTTC.

This clonotype turned up a few times. This chain uses TRBV15 with TRBJ2-7; D might be TRBD2 (6 bases). The CDR3 is 13 residues long. V was cut by 11 bases and J by 6 bases, with 20 bases left in between. CDR1 and CDR2 from the germline V gene are LNHNV and YYDKDF (reference sequence). CDR3 protein: CASSGESASEQYF. The CDR3, as DNA: TGTGCCTCATCGGGGGAGTCGGCCTCCGAGCAGTACTTC.

The V gene is TRBV25-1, the J gene TRBJ2-7; no definite D call. The germline V and J ends were trimmed by 7 bases and 6 bases, with 16 bases remaining between them. This CDR3 has 13 amino acids. In germline, CDR1 is MGHDK, CDR2 SYGVNS. Here the CDR3 reads CASTALGQAEQYF. For the CDR3, the DNA is TGTGCCAGCACGGCTTTGGGCCAGGCCGAGCAGTACTTC.

The gene calls are TRBV20-1 and TRBJ2-4, with D unclear. V lost 0 bases and J lost 7, with 22 bases in between. This CDR3 comprises 17 residues. Germline CDR1 reads DFQATT; CDR2 reads SNEGSKA (reference sequence). Written as DNA, the CDR3 is TGCAGTGCTAGAGATTCCGATTCCAGGAACCGTAGGAACATTCAGTACTTC. Translation gives CSARDSDSRNRRNIQYF.

This clonotype was recorded at least ten times. Here the CDR3 reads CASSRTGVEAFF. The CDR3 DNA reads TGTGCCAGCAGTCGGACAGGGGTAGAAGCTTTCTTT. V gene TRBV28 combines with J gene TRBJ1-1; 9 bases are shared with TRBD1. The CDR3 length is 12 residues. Germline values: CDR1 MDHEN, CDR2 SYDVKM. V was pared by 5 bases and J by 8 bases, with 3 bases of the junction left unmatched.